This TCR beta chain was obtained from a study of blood T cell repertoires in COVID-19. As for the study in general: Samples representing acute and convalescent COVID-19 were sourced from the United States, Italy and Spain. PBMCs, B-cell-depleted T cells, or T cells were the source of the cDNA or gDNA that made up the material.

Using immunoSEQ multiplex PCR, the repertoire was profiled, and TCRdb retains in-frame clones only, with some absent. The sample lists over 150,000 clones, 70% to 85% occurring once. This clone was seen once. Germline assignment: CDR1 SGHTS and CDR2 YDEGEE. CDR3 length: 15 amino acids. With V trimmed by 1 base and J by 7 bases, 8 bases remained unmatched. The source is a human donor in a cohort sampled during active COVID-19. The sequenced material came from peripheral blood. This chain uses TRBV5-8 with TRBJ2-1; TRBD2 matches 7 bases. CDR3 sequence (DNA): TGTGCCAGCAGCTTGTTCGGCGGGAGAGGAAATGAGCAGTTCTTC. Translating it yields CASSLFGGRGNEQFF.